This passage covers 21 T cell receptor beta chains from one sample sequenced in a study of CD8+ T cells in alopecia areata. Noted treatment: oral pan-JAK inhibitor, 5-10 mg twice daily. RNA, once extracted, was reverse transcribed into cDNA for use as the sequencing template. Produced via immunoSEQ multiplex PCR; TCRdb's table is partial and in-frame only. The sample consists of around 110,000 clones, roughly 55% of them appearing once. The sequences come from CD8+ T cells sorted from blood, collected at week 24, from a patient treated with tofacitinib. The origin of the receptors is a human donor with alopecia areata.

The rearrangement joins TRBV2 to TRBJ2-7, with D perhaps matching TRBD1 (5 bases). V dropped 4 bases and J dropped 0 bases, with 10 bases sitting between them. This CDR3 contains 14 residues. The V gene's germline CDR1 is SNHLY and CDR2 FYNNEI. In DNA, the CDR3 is TGTGCCAGCAGTGGACAGCGAAGCTCCTACGAGCAGTACTTC. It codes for CASSGQRSSYEQYF.

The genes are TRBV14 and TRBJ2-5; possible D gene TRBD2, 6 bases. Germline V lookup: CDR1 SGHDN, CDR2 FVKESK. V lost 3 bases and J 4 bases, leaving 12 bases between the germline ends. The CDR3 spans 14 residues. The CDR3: CASSHGGLRETQYF. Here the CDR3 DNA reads TGTGCCAGCAGCCATGGGGGGTTGAGAGAGACCCAGTACTTC.

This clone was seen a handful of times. Here the CDR3 DNA reads TGTGCCAGCAGCTTAGAAGGGACGAGGACCACGGAGACCCAGTACTTC. Protein product: CASSLEGTRTTETQYF. The V and J genes are TRBV13 and TRBJ2-5; tentatively, D is TRBD1 or TRBD2 (5 bases each). V lost 1 base and J 5 bases, leaving 17 bases between the germline ends. The CDR3 totals 16 residues. The germline V gene has CDR1 PRHDT and CDR2 FYEKMQ (reference sequence).

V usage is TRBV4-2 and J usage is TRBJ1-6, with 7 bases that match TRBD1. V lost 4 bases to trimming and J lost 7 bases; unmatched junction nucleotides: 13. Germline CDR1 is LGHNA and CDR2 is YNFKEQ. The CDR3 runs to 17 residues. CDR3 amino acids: CASSPNSEGAENSPLHF. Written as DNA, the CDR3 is TGTGCCAGCAGCCCGAACAGTGAGGGGGCTGAGAATTCACCCCTCCACTTT.

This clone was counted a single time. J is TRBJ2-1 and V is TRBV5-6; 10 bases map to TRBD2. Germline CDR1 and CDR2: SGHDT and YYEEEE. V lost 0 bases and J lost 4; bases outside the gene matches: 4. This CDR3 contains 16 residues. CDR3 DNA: TGTGCCAGCAGCTTGGAAGCGGGGGGGCTGTACAATGAGCAGTTCTTC. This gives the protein CASSLEAGGLYNEQFF.

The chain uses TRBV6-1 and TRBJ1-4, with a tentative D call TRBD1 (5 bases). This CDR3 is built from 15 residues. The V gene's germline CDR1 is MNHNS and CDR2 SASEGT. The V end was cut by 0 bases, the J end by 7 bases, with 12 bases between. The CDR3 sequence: CASSEAEDNGEKLFF. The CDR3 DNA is TGTGCCAGCAGTGAAGCGGAGGACAACGGTGAAAAACTGTTTTTT.

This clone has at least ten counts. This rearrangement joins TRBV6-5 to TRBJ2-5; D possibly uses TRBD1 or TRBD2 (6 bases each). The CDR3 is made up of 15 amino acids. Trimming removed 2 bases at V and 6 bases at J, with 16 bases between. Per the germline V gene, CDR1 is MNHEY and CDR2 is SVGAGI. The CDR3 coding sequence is TGTGCCAGCAGTTACCACGATCGGGGGCGGAAGACCCAGTACTTC. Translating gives CASSYHDRGRKTQYF.

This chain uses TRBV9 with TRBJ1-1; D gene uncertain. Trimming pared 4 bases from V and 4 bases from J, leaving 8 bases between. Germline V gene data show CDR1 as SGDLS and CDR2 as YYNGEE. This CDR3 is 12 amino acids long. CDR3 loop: CASSSSRTEAFF. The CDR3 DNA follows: TGTGCCAGCAGCTCTAGCCGCACTGAAGCTTTCTTT.

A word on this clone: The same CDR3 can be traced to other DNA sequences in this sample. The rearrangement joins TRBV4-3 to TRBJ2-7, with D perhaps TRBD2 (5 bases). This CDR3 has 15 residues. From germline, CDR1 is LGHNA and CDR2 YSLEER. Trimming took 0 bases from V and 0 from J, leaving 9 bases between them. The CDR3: CASSQEEGSSYEQYF. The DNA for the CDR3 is TGCGCCAGCAGCCAAGAAGAGGGCAGCTCCTACGAGCAGTACTTC.

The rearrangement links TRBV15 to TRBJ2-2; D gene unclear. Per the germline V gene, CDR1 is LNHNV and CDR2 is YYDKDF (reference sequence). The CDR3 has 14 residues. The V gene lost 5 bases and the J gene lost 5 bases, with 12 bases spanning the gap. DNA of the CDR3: TGTGCCACCAGCCTGTCACATGAAACCGGGGAGCTGTTTTTT. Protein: CATSLSHETGELFF. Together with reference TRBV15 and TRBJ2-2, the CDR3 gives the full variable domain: DAMVIQNPRYQVTQFGKPVTLSCSQTLNHNVMYWYQQKSSQAPKLLFHYYDKDFNNEADTPDNFQSRRPNTSFCFLDIRSPGLGDTAMYLCATSLSHETGELFFGEGSRLTVL.

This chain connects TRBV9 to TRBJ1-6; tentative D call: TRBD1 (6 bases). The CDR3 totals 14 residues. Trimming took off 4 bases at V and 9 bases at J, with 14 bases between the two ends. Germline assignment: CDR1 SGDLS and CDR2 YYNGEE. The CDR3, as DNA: TGTGCCAGCAGCTCAAGGACAGTGGGTTCACCCCTCCACTTT. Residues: CASSSRTVGSPLHF.

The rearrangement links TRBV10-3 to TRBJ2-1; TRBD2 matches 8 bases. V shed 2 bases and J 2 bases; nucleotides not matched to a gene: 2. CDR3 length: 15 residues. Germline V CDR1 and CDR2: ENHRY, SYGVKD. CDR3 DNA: TGTGCCATCAGTGAGGGGGGACTAGCCTACAATGAGCAGTTCTTC. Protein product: CAISEGGLAYNEQFF.

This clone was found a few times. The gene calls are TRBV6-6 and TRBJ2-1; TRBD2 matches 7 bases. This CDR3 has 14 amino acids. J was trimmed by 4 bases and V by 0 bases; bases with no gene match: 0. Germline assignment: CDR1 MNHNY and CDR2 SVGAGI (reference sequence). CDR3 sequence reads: CASSYSSGYNEQFF. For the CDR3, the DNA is TGTGCCAGCAGTTACTCTAGCGGGTACAATGAGCAGTTCTTC.

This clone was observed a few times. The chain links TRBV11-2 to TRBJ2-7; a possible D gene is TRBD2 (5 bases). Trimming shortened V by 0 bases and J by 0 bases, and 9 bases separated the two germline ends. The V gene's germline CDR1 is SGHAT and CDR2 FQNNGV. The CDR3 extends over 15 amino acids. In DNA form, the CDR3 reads TGTGCCAGCAGCTTAGAATCGGGGAGCTCCTACGAGCAGTACTTC. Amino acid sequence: CASSLESGSSYEQYF.

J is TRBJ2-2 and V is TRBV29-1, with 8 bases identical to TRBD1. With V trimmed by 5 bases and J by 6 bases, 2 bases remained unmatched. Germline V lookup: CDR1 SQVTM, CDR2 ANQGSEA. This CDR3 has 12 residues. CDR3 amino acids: CSVLTGAGELFF. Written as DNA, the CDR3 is TGCAGCGTTCTGACAGGGGCCGGGGAGCTGTTTTTT.

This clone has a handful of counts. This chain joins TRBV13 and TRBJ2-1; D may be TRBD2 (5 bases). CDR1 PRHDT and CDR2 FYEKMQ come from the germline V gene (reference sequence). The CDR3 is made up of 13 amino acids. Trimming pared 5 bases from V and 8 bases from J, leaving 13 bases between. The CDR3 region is CASSQAVRDEQFF. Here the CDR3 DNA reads TGTGCCAGCAGCCAGGCCGTGAGGGATGAGCAGTTCTTC.

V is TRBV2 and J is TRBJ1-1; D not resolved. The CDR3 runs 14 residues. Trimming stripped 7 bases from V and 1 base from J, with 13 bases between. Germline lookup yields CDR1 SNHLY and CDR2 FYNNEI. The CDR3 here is CASILAGGNTEAFF. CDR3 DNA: TGTGCCAGCATCCTGGCAGGCGGGAACACTGAAGCTTTCTTT. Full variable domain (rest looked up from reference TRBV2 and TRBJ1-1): EPEVTQTPSHQVTQMGQEVILRCVPISNHLYFYWYRQILGQKVEFLVSFYNNEISEKSEIFDDQFSVERPDGSNFTLKIRSTKLEDSAMYFCASILAGGNTEAFFGQGTRLTVV.

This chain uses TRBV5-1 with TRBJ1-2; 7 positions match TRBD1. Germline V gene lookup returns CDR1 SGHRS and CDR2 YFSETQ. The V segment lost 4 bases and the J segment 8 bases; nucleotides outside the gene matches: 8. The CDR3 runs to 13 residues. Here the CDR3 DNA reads TGCGCCAGCAGCCTGACAGGGCGAGGGGGCTACACCTTC. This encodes CASSLTGRGGYTF.

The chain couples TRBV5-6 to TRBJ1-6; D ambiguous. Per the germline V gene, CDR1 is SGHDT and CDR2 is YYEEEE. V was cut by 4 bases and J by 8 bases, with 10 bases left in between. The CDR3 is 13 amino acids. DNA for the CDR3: TGTGCCAGCAGCCCCGGTGTGTATTCACCCCTCCACTTT. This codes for CASSPGVYSPLHF.

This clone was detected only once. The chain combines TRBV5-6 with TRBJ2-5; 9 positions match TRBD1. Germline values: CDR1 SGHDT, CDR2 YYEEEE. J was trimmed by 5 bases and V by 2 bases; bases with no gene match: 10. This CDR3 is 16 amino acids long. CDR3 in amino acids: CASSLDETGGFETQYF. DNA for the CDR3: TGTGCCAGCAGCTTAGACGAGACAGGGGGTTTTGAGACCCAGTACTTC.

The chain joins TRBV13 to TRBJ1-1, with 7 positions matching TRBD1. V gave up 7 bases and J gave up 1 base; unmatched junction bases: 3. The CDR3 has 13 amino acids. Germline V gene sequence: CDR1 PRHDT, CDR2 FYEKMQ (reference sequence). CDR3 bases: TGTGCCAGCATCACAGGGGAGAACACTGAAGCTTTCTTT. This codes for CASITGENTEAFF.